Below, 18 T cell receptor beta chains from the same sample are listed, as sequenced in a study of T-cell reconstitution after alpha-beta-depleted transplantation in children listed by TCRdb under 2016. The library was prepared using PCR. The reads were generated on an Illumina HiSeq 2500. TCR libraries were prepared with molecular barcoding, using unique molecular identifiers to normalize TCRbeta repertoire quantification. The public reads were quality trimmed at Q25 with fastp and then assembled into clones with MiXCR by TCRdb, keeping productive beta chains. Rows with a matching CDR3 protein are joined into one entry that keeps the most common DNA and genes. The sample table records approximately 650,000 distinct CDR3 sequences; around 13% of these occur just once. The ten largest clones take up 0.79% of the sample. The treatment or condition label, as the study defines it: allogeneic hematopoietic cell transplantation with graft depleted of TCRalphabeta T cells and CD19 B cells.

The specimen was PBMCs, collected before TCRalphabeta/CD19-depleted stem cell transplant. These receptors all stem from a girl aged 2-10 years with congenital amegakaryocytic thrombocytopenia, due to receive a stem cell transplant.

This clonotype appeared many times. The CDR3 protein is CSARLPYEQYF. The CDR3 nucleotides read TGCAGTGCTAGGCTACCCTACGAGCAGTACTTC. The chain uses TRBV20-1 and TRBJ2-7; unclear D gene. This CDR3 has 11 residues. The germline CDR1 and CDR2 sequences are DFQATT and SNEGSKA (reference sequence). Trimming took off 3 bases at V and 2 bases at J, with 5 bases between the two ends.

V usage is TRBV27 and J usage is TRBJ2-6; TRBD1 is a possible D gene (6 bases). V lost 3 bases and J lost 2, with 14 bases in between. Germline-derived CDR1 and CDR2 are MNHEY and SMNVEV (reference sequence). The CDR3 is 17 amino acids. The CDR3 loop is CASSLGWGRAGANVLTF. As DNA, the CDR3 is TGTGCCAGCAGTTTGGGGTGGGGGCGGGCTGGGGCCAACGTCCTGACTTTC.

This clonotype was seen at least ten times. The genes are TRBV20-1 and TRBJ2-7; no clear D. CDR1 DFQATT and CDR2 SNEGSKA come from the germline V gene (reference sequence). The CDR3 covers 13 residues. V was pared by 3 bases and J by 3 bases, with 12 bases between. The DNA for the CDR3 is TGCAGTGCTAGTTGGCGGCCCCACTACGAGCAGTACTTC. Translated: CSASWRPHYEQYF.

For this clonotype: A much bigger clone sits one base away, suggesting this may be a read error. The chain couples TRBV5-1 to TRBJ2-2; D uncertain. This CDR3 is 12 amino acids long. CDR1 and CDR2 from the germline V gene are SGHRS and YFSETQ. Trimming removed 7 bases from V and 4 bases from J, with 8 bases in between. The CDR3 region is CASATTTGELFF. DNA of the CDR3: TGCGCCAGCGCTACGACCACCGGGGAGCTGTTTTTT.

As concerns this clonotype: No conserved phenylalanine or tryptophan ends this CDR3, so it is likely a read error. DNA of the CDR3: TGCGCCAGCAGCTTGGCCCCCGGGAACATTCAGTACCTC. Amino acid sequence: CASSLAPGNIQYL. The gene calls are TRBV5-1 and TRBJ2-4; D is uncertain. This CDR3 spans 13 amino acids. Looked up from germline, CDR1 is SGHRS and CDR2 is YFSETQ. Trimming took 0 bases from V and 7 from J, leaving 8 bases between them.

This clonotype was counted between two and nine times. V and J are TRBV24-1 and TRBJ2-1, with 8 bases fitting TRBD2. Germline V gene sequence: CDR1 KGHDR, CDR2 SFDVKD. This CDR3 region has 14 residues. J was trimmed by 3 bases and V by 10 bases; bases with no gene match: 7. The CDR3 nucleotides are TGTGCCACGGGGGGGCGGGAGGTCTACAATGAGCAGTTCTTC. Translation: CATGGREVYNEQFF.

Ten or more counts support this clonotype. CDR3 in amino acids: CASSFTAGGTDTQYF. The DNA for the CDR3 is TGTGCCAGCAGTTTTACAGCGGGGGGCACAGATACGCAGTATTTT. The J gene is TRBJ2-3, the V gene TRBV12-3 or TRBV12-4, with TRBD2 matching over 8 bases. Trimming took 3 bases from V and 1 from J; bases not matched to a gene: 3. This CDR3 is built from 15 residues.

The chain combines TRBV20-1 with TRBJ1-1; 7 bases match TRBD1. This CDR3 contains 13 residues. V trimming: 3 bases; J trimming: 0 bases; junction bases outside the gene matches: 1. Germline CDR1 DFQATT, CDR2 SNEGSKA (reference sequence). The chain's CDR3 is CSARDRLNTEAFF. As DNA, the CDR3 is TGCAGTGCTAGGGACAGGTTGAACACTGAAGCTTTCTTT.

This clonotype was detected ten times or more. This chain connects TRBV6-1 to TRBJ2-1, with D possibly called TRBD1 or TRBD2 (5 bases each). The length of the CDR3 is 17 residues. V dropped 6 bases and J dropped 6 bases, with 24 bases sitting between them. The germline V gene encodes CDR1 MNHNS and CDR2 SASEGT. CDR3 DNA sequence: TGTGCCAGCAGCAACTTGGGATTTCGGGACGCCCGCAATGAGCAGTTCTTC. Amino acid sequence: CASSNLGFRDARNEQFF.

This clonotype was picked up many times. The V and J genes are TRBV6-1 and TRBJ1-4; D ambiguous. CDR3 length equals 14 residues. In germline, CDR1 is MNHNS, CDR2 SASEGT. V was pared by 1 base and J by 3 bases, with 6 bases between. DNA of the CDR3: TGTGCCAGCAGTGAAGGGTCGGCTAATGAAAAACTGTTTTTT. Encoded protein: CASSEGSANEKLFF.

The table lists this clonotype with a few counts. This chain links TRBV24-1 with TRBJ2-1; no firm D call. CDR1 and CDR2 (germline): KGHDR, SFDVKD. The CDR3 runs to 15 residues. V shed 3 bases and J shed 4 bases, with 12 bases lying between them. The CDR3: CATSDPRTLYNEQFF. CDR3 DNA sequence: TGTGCCACCAGTGATCCCCGAACCCTTTACAATGAGCAGTTCTTC.

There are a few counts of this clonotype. CDR3 loop: CSAITKSGYDTEAFF. CDR3 in DNA: TGCAGTGCTATTACCAAATCAGGCTACGACACTGAAGCTTTCTTT. The chain links TRBV20-1 to TRBJ1-1; D unresolved. In germline, CDR1 is DFQATT, CDR2 SNEGSKA (reference sequence). Trimming shortened V by 4 bases and J by 3 bases, and 18 bases separated the two germline ends. CDR3 size: 15 residues.

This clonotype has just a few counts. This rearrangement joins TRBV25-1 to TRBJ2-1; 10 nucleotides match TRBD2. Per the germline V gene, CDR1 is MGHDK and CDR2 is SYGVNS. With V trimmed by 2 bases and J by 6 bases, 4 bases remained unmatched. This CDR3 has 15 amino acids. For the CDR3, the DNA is TGTGCCAGCAGTGAACTCCTAGCGGGAGCCAATGAGCAGTTCTTC. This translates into CASSELLAGANEQFF.

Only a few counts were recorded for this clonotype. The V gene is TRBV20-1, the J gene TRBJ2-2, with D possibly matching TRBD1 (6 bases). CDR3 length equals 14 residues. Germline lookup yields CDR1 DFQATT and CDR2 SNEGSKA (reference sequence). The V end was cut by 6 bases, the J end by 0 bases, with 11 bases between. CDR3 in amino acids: CSAPTGANTGELFF. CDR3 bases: TGCAGTGCGCCGACAGGCGCGAACACCGGGGAGCTGTTTTTT.

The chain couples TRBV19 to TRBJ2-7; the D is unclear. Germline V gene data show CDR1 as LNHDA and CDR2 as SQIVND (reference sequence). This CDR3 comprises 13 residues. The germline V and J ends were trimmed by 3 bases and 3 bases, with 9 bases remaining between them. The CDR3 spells CASSMGMGYEQYF. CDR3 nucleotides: TGTGCCAGTAGTATGGGGATGGGCTACGAGCAGTACTTC.

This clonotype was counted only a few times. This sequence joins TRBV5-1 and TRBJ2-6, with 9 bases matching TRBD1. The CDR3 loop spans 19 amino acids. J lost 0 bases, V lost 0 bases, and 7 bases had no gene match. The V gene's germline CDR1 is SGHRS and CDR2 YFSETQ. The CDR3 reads CASSLDGTGFPSGANVLTF. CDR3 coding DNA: TGCGCCAGCAGCTTGGACGGGACAGGGTTCCCCTCTGGGGCCAACGTCCTGACTTTC.

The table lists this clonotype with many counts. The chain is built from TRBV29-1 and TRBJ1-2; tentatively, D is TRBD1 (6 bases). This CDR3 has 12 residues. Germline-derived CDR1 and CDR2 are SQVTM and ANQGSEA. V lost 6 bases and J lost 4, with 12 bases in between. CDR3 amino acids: CSVVTGRYGYTF. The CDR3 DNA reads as TGCAGCGTCGTTACAGGGCGCTATGGCTACACCTTC.

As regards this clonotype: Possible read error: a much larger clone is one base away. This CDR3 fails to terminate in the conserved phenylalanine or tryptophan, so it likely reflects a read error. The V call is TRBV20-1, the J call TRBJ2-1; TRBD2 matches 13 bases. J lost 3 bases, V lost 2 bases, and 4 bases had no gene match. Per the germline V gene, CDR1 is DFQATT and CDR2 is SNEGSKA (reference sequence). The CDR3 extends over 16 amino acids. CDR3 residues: CSARWGLAGLYNEQFL. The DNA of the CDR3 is TGCAGTGCTAGATGGGGACTAGCGGGACTCTACAATGAGCAGTTCTTG.